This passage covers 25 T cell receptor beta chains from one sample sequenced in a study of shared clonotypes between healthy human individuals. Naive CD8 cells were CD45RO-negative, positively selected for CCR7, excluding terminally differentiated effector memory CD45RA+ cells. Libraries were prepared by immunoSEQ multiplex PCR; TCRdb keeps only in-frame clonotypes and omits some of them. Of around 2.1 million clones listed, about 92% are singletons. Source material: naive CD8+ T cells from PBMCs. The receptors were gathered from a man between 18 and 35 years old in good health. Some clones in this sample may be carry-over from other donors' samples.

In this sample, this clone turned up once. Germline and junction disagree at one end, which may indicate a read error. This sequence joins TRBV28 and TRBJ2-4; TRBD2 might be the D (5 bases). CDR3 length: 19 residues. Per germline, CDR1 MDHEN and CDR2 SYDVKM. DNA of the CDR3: TGTGCCAGCAACCTTCCCCCGGACTCAAAATCCCCACCCCTGGCAGACCCTCGGTTC. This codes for CASNLPPDSKSPPLADPRF.

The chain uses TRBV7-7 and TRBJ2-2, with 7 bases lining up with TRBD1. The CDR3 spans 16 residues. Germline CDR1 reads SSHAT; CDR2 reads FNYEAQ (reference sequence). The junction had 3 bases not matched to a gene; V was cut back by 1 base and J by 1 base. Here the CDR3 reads CASSLDRGGNTGELFF. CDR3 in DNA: TGTGCCAGCAGCTTAGACAGGGGTGGGAACACCGGGGAGCTGTTTTTT.

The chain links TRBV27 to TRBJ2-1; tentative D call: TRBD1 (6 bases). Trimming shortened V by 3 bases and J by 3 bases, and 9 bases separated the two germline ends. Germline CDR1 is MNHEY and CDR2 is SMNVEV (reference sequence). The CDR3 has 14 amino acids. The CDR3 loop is CASSFDRSYNEQFF. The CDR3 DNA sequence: TGTGCCAGCAGTTTCGACAGGAGCTACAATGAGCAGTTCTTC.

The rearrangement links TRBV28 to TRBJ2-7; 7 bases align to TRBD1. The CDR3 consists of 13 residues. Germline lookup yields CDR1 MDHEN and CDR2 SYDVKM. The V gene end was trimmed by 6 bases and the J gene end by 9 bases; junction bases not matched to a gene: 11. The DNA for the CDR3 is TGTGCCAGCAGACCCGGGACAGTACGGGGGCAGTACTTC. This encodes CASRPGTVRGQYF.

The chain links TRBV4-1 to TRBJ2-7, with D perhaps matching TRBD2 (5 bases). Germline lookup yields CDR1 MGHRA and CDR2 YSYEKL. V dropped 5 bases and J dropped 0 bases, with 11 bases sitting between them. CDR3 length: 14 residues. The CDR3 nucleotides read TGCGCCAGCAGCAATGGCGGGCCCTCCTACGAGCAGTACTTC. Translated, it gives CASSNGGPSYEQYF.

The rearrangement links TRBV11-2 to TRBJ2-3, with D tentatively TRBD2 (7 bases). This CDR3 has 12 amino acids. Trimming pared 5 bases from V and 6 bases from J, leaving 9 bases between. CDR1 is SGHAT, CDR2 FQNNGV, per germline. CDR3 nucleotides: TGTGCCAGCAGCGAGGGGGGGGATACGCAGTATTTT. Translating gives CASSEGGDTQYF.

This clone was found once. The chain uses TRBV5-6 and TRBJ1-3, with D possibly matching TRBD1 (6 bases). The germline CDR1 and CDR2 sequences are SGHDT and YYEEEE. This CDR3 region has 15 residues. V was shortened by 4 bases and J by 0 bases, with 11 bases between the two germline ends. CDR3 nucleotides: TGTGCCAGCAGCCTCGGACAGAGCTCTGGAAACACCATATATTTT. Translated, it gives CASSLGQSSGNTIYF.

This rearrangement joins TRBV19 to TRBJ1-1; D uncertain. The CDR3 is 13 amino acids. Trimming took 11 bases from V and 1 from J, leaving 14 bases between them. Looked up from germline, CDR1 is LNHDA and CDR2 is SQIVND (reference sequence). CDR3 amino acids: CAGRTRGNTEAFF. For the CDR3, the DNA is TGTGCCGGGCGCACTCGGGGGAACACTGAAGCTTTCTTT.

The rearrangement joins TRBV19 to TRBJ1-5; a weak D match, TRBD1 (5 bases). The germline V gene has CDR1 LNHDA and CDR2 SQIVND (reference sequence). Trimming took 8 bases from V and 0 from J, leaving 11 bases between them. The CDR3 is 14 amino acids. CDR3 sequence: CASWQGYSNQPQHF. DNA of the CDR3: TGTGCCAGTTGGCAGGGATATAGCAATCAGCCCCAGCATTTT.

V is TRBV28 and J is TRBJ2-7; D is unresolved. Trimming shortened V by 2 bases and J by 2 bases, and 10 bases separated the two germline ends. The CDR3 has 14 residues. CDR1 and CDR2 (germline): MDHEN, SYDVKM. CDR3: CASSLGVVPYEQYF. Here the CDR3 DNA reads TGTGCCAGCAGTTTAGGGGTCGTCCCCTACGAGCAGTACTTC.

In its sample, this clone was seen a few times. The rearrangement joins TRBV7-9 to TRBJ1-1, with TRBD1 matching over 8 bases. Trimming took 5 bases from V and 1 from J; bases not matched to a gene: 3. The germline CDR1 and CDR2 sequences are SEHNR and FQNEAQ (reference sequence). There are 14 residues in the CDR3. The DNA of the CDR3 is TGTGCCAGCAGCATTACAGGGGGGAACACTGAAGCTTTCTTT. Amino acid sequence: CASSITGGNTEAFF. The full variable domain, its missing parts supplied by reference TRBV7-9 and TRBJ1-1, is DTGVSQNPRHKITKRGQNVTFRCDPISEHNRLYWYRQTLGQGPEFLTYFQNEAQLEKSRLLSDRFSAERPKGSFSTLEIQRTEQGDSAMYLCASSITGGNTEAFFGQGTRLTVV.

Here the CDR3 reads CASSFTGGGWSSYEQYF. DNA of the CDR3: TGTGCCAGCAGCTTTACCGGCGGAGGGTGGAGCTCCTACGAGCAGTACTTC. The V call is TRBV5-4, the J call TRBJ2-7, with D possibly TRBD2 on 6 matching bases. The CDR3 is made up of 17 amino acids. The V and J ends lost 2 bases and 0 bases respectively, with 18 bases between them. The germline V gene encodes CDR1 SGHNT and CDR2 YYREEE (reference sequence).

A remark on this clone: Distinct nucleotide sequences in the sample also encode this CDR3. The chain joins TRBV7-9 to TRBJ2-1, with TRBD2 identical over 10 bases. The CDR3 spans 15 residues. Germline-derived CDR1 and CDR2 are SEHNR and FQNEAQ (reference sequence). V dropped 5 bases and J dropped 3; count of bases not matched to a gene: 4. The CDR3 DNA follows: TGTGCCAGCAGCCCTACTAGCGGGGACTACAATGAGCAGTTCTTC. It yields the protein CASSPTSGDYNEQFF.

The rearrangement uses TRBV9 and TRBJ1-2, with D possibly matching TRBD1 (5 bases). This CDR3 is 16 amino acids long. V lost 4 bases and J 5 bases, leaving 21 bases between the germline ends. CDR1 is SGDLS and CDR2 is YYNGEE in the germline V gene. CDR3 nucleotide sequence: TGTGCCAGCAGCCCTAGCGGTACGGGCCGGGGGTATGGCTACACCTTC. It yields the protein CASSPSGTGRGYGYTF.

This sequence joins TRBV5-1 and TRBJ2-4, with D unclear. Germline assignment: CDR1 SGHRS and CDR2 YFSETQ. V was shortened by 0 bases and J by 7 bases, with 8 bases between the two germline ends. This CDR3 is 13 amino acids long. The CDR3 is CASSLAAANIQYF. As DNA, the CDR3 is TGCGCCAGCAGCTTGGCGGCCGCTAACATTCAGTACTTC.

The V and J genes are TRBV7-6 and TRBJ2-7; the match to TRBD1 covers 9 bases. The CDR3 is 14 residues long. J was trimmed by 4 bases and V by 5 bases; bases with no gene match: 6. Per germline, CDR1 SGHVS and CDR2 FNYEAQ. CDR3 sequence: CASSDRGDDYEQYF. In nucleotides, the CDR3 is TGTGCCAGCAGCGACAGGGGGGACGATTACGAGCAGTACTTC.

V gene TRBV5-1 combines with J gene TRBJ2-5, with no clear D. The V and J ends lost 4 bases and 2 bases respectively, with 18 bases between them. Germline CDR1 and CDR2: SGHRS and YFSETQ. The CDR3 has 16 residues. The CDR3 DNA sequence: TGCGCCAGCAGCACATATCTCTTCGCGGTACAAGAGACCCAGTACTTC. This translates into CASSTYLFAVQETQYF.

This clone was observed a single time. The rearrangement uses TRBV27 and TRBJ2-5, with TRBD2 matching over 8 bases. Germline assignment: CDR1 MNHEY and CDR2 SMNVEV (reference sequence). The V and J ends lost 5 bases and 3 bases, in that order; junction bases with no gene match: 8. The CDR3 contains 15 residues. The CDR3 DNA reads TGTGCCAGCAGTCCCATAGGGCGGGGGGAAGAGACCCAGTACTTC. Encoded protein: CASSPIGRGEETQYF.

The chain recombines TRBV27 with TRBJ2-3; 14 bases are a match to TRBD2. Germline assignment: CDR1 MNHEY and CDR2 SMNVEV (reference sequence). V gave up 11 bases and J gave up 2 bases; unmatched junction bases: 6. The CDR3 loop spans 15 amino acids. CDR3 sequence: CAPRTSGRNTDTQYF. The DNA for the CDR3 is TGTGCCCCCAGGACTAGCGGGAGGAACACAGATACGCAGTATTTT.

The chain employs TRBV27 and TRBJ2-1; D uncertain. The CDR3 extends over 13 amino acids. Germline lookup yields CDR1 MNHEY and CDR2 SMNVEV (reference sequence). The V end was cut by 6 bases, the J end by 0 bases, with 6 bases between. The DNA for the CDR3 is TGTGCCAGCAGCCAGAACTCCTACAATGAGCAGTTCTTC. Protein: CASSQNSYNEQFF.

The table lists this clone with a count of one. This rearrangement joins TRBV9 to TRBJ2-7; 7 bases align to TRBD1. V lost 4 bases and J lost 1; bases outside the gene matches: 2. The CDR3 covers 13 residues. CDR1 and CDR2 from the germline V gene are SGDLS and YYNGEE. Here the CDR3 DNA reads TGTGCCAGCAGCAAGGACAGGTCCTACGAGCAGTACTTC. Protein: CASSKDRSYEQYF.

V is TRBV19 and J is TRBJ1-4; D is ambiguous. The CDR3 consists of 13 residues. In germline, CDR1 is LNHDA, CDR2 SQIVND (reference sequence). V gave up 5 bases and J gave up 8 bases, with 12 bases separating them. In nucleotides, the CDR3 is TGTGCCAGTAGTTTAGGGAGCCACGAAAAACTGTTTTTT. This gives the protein CASSLGSHEKLFF. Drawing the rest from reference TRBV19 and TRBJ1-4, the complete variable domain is DGGITQSPKYLFRKEGQNVTLSCEQNLNHDAMYWYRQDPGQGLRLIYYSQIVNDFQKGDIAEGYSVSREKKESFPLTVTSAQKNPTAFYLCASSLGSHEKLFFGSGTQLSVL.

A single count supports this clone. CDR3 amino acids: CASSPPRRGYGYTF. CDR3 bases: TGTGCCAGCAGCCCCCCCCGCAGAGGCTATGGCTACACCTTC. The V call is TRBV5-8, the J call TRBJ1-2, with D unresolved. V lost 4 bases to trimming and J lost 4 bases, with 14 bases between them. The CDR3 consists of 14 residues. From germline, CDR1 is SGHTS and CDR2 YDEGEE.

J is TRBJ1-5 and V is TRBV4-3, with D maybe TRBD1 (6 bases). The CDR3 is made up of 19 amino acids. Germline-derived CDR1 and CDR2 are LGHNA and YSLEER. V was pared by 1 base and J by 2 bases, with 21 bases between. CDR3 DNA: TGCGCCAGCAGCCAAGGGCCCACGTGGGGGGCTACGGGCAATCAGCCCCAGCATTTT. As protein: CASSQGPTWGATGNQPQHF.

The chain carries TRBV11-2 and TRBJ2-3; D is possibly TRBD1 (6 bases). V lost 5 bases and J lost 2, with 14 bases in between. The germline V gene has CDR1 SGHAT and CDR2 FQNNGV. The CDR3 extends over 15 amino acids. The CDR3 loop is CASSPGQIYTDTQYF. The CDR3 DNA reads TGTGCCAGCAGCCCCGGACAGATTTACACAGATACGCAGTATTTT.